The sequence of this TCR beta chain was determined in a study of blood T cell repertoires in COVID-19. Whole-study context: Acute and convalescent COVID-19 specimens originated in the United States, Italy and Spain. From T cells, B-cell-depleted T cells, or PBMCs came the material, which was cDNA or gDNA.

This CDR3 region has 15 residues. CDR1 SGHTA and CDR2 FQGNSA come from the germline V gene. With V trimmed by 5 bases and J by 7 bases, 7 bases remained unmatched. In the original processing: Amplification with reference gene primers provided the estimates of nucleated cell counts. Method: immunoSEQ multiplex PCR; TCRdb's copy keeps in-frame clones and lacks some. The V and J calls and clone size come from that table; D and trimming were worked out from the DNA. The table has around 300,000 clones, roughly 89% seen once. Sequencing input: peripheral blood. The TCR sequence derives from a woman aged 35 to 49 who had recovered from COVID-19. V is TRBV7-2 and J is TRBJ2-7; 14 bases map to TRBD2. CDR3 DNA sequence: TGTGCCAGCAGCCCGGGACTAGCGGGAGTTAAAGAGCAGTACTTC. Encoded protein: CASSPGLAGVKEQYF.